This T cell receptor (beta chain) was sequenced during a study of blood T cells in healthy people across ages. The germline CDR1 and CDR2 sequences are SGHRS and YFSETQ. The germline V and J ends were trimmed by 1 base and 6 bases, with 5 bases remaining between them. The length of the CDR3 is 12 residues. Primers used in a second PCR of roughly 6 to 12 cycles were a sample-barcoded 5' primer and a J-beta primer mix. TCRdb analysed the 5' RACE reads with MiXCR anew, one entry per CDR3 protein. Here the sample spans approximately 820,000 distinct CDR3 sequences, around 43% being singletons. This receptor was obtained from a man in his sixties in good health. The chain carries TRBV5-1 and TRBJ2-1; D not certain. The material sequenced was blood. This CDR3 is CASSLMANEQFF. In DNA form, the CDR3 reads TGCGCCAGCAGCTTGATGGCCAATGAGCAGTTCTTC.